This is a list of T cell receptor beta chains from one sample in a study of T-cell reconstitution after alpha-beta-depleted transplantation in children. TCRdb re-called the PCR reads with MiXCR, one entry per CDR3 protein. Of 700,000 to 850,000 distinct CDR3 sequences listed, about 16% are singletons. Specimen: PBMCs, mostly from graft donor cells, collected 360 days after TCRalphabeta/CD19-depleted stem cell transplant. The receptor set was obtained from a male patient between 5 and 17 years old who had a stem cell transplant for acute lymphoblastic leukemia, so the T cells may come from the graft donor. The CDR3 runs from the conserved cysteine through the conserved F or W. Each record gives: clone size, V gene, D gene, J gene, CDR3 protein, CDR3 DNA. A D gene is named only where the DNA matches it firmly. Where a row states a size, it is once, few, many or the class of an expanded clone; other rows omit it.

clone_size: few; v_call: TRBV29-1; d_call: TRBD1; j_call: TRBJ2-7; cdr3_aa: CSSAGTGANEQYF; cdr3_nt: TGCAGCTCGGCCGGGACAGGGGCCAACGAGCAGTACTTC
clone_size: NA; v_call: TRBV20-1; d_call: NA; j_call: TRBJ2-7; cdr3_aa: CSARGQLVSGSYEQYF; cdr3_nt: TGCAGTGCTAGAGGCCAACTAGTCTCCGGCTCCTACGAGCAGTACTTC
clone_size: many; v_call: TRBV27; d_call: TRBD2; j_call: TRBJ2-1; cdr3_aa: CASSLRMAGGPSNEQFF; cdr3_nt: TGTGCCAGCAGTTTAAGAATGGCGGGAGGGCCGAGCAATGAGCAGTTCTTC
clone_size: NA; v_call: TRBV3-1; d_call: TRBD1; j_call: TRBJ2-5; cdr3_aa: CASSRDRGLKGQYF; cdr3_nt: TGTGCCAGCAGCCGGGACAGGGGTCTAAAGGGCCAGTACTTC
clone_size: NA; v_call: TRBV5-1; d_call: NA; j_call: TRBJ2-7; cdr3_aa: CASSPWPLGTYEQYF; cdr3_nt: TGCGCCAGCAGCCCATGGCCCTTAGGCACCTACGAGCAGTACTTC
clone_size: NA; v_call: TRBV2; d_call: NA; j_call: TRBJ2-7; cdr3_aa: CASSEESLAHEQYF; cdr3_nt: TGTGCCAGCAGTGAAGAGTCCCTAGCCCACGAGCAGTACTTC
clone_size: few; v_call: TRBV9; d_call: NA; j_call: TRBJ2-3; cdr3_aa: CASSGGVRPSTDTQYF; cdr3_nt: TGTGCCAGCAGCGGTGGAGTCCGACCAAGCACAGATACGCAGTATTTT
clone_size: NA; v_call: TRBV7-9; d_call: NA; j_call: TRBJ1-5; cdr3_aa: CASSFGSDVWNQPQHF; cdr3_nt: TGTGCCAGCAGCTTCGGCAGCGATGTTTGGAATCAGCCCCAGCATTTT
clone_size: few; v_call: TRBV6-5; d_call: NA; j_call: TRBJ1-5; cdr3_aa: CASSYSMDSNQPQHF; cdr3_nt: TGTGCCAGCAGTTACTCGATGGATAGCAATCAGCCCCAGCATTTT
clone_size: NA; v_call: TRBV11-2; d_call: TRBD2; j_call: TRBJ2-1; cdr3_aa: CASSAVGRAGRYNEQFF; cdr3_nt: TGTGCCAGCAGCGCCGTGGGAAGAGCGGGACGATACAATGAGCAGTTCTTC
clone_size: few; v_call: TRBV11-3; d_call: NA; j_call: TRBJ2-1; cdr3_aa: CASSSHPYNEQFF; cdr3_nt: TGTGCCAGCAGCTCCCACCCTTACAATGAGCAGTTCTTC